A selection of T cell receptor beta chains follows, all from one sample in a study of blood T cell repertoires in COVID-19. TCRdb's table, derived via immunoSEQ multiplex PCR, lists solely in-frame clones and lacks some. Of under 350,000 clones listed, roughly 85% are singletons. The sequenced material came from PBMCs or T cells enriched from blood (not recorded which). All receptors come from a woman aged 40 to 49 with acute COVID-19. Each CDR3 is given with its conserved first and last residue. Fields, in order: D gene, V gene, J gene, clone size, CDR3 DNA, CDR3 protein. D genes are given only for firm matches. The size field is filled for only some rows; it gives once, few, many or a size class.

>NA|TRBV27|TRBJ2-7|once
TGTGCCAGCAGTTATGTGGGAGCCTACGAGCAGTACTTC
CASSYVGAYEQYF
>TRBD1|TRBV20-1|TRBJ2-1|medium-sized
TGCAGTGCTAGTGGTGACAGGGGCGGCTTGAGTGAGCAGTTCTTC
CSASGDRGGLSEQFF
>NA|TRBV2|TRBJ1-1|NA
TGTGCCAGCAGTCAGGGTCGGGGGACGAACACTGAAGCTTTCTTT
CASSQGRGTNTEAFF
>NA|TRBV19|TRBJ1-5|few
TGTGCCAGTACCAAATACGGGGGCAATCAGCCCCAGCATTTT
CASTKYGGNQPQHF
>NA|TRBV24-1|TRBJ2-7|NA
TGTGCCACCAGTGACCCAAACGAGCAGTACTTC
CATSDPNEQYF
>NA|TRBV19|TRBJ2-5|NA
TGTGCCAGTAGTAGAGAAGCGGTTCCGGAGACCCAGTACTTC
CASSREAVPETQYF
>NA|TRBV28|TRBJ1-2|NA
TGTGCCAGCAGTCCCGCTGCGACGGGGTTCTATGTCTATGGCTACACCTTC
CASSPAATGFYVYGYTF
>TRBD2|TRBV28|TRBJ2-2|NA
TGTGCCAGCAGTTTGGGGACATGGACTAGCGGACTGGGGTACACCGGGGAGCTGTTTTTT
CASSLGTWTSGLGYTGELFF
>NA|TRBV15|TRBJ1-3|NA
TGTGCCACCAGCAAAAGACAGGCTAGCTCTGGAAACACCATATATTTT
CATSKRQASSGNTIYF
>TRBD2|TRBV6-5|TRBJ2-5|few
TGTGCCAGCAGTCGCCCGGGACTAGTTGAGACCCAGTACTTC
CASSRPGLVETQYF
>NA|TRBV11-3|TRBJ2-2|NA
TGTGCCAGCAGCTTAGTACAGGGTCGGGTCGGGGAGCTGTTTTTT
CASSLVQGRVGELFF
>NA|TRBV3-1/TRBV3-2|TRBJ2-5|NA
TGTGCCAGCAGCCATTCGAGCGGAGGGTACCAAGAGACCCAGTACTTC
CASSHSSGGYQETQYF
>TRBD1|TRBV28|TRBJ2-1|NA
TGTGCCAGCAGTTCAGGGGGCGGCTACAATGAGCAGTTCTTC
CASSSGGGYNEQFF
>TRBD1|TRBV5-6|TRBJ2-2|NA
TGTGCCAGCAGGATGACAGGGGCGAACACCGGGGAGCTGTTTTTT
CASRMTGANTGELFF
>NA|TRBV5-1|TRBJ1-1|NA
TGCGCCAGCAGTTTGCTGGCTGTGAACACTGAAGCTTTCTTT
CASSLLAVNTEAFF
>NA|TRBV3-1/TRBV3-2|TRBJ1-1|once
TGTGCCAGCAGCCATGAGAGTGAAGCTTTCTTT
CASSHESEAFF
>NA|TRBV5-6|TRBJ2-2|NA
TGTGCCAGCAGCTTGAGGAGGGCACGAAGCACCGGGGAGCTGTTTTTT
CASSLRRARSTGELFF
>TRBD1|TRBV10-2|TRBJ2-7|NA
TGCGCCAGCAGTCGGACAGGGGGGTACGAGCAGTACTTC
CASSRTGGYEQYF
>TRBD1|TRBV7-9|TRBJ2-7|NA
TGTGCCAGCAGAGCGGGACAGGGGACCTACGAGCAGTACTTC
CASRAGQGTYEQYF
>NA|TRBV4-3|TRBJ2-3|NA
TGCGCCAGCAGCCCAGGTTTGAAAGATACGCAGTATTTT
CASSPGLKDTQYF
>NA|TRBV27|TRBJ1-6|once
TGTGCCAGCAGTTTAGTGGGGAGCTCCTATAATTCACCCCTCCACTTT
CASSLVGSSYNSPLHF
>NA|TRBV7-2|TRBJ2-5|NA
TGTGCCAGCAGCTTAGTCCCGGGGGGCGGGGAGACCCAGTACTTC
CASSLVPGGGETQYF
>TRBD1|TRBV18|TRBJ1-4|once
TGTGCCAGCTCCCGACAGGGGGCGGGTGAAAAACTGTTTTTT
CASSRQGAGEKLFF
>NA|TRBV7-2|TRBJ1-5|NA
TGTGCCAGCAGCTCCGGTTATAGCAATCAGCCCCAGCATTTT
CASSSGYSNQPQHF
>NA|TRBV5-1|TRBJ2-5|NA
TGCGCCAGCAGCTTTAACAGGGCCAACCAAGAGACCCAGTACTTC
CASSFNRANQETQYF
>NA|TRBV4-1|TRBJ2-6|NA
TGCGCCAGCAGCCAAGATTTCGTGGGGAGGATTAGCTCTGGGGCCAACGTCCTGACTTTC
CASSQDFVGRISSGANVLTF
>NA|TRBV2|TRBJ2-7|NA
TGTGCCAGCAGTGAAACAGGGGAGCAGTACTTC
CASSETGEQYF
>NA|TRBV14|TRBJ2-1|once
TGTGCCAGCAGCCCCTTGGAGGTAGCGAATTACAATGAGCAGTTCTTC
CASSPLEVANYNEQFF
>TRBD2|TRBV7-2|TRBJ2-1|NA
TGTGCCAGCAGCCTGTGGACTAGCGGGAGATTCCACAATGAGCAGTTCTTC
CASSLWTSGRFHNEQFF
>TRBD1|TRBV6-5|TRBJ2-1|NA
TGTGCCAGCAGGGCAAAAATTACCGGGACAGGTCAGTTCTTC
CASRAKITGTGQFF
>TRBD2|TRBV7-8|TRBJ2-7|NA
TGTGCCAGCAGCTTAACCCTTGAGCGGGGGTCCCCCTACGAGCAGTACTTC
CASSLTLERGSPYEQYF
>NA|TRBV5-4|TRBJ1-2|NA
TGTGCCAGCAGCTTAGGGGCAGAGTCTAACTATGGCTACACCTTC
CASSLGAESNYGYTF
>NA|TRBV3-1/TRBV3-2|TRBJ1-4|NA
TGTGCCAGCAGCCTAGGCCAGAACTATAATGAAAAACTGTTTTTT
CASSLGQNYNEKLFF
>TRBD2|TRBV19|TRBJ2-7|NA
TGTGCCAGTACCGATCCGACTAGCGGCCGCTACGAGCAGTACTTC
CASTDPTSGRYEQYF
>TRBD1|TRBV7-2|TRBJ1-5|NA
TGTGCCAGCAGCGCTTATGGGGGACAGTGGGCCAATCAGCCCCAGCATTTT
CASSAYGGQWANQPQHF
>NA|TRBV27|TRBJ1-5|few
TGTGCCAGCAGTTTATATCCGGGGGAGAATCAGCCCCAGCATTTT
CASSLYPGENQPQHF
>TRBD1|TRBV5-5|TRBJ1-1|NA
TGTGCCAGCAGCTGGGACAGGGACAACACTGAAGCTTTCTTT
CASSWDRDNTEAFF
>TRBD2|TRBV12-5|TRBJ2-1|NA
TGTGCTAGTGCCCGGACTAGCGGGCCTTACAATGAGCAGTTCTTC
CASARTSGPYNEQFF
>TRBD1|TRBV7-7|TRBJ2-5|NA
TGTGCCAGCAGCTCTCTAACCCGGTTGACAGGGTTGGAGACCCAGTACTTC
CASSSLTRLTGLETQYF
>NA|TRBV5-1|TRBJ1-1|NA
TGCGCCAGCAGCTTATACGGGGACACTGAAGCTTTCTTT
CASSLYGDTEAFF
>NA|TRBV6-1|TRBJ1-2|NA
TGTGCCAGCAGTTTCTCGTCGGGGAGTGGTGGCTACACCTTC
CASSFSSGSGGYTF
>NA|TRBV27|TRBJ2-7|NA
TGTGCCAGCAGCGACCCTACCAGGGAGCAGTACTTC
CASSDPTREQYF
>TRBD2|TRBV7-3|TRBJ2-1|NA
TGTGCCAGCAGCTTAGGGCTAGCGGTCTACAATGAGCAGTTCTTC
CASSLGLAVYNEQFF
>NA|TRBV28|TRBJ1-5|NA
TGTGCCAGCAGTTTAGCAGAGGGACCCCAGCATTTT
CASSLAEGPQHF
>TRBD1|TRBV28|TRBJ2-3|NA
TGTGCCAGCAGTTCCCCCCGCCGGGACAGGGGCACAGATACGCAGTATTTT
CASSSPRRDRGTDTQYF
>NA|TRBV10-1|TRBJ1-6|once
TGCGCCAGCCAGGTGCTCAAGACCTCTAACAATTCACCCCTCCACTTT
CASQVLKTSNNSPLHF
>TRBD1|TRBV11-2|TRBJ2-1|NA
TGTGCCAGCAGCTGGACCGAGGACAGGGAGCAGTTCTTC
CASSWTEDREQFF
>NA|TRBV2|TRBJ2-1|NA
TGTGCCAGCGAAGCGGGCTACTACAATGAGCAGTTCTTC
CASEAGYYNEQFF
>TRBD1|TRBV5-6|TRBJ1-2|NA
TGTGCCAGCAACCTAAATTCAGGGGGGAGCTATGGCTACACCTTC
CASNLNSGGSYGYTF
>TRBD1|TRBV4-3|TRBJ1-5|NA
TGCGCCAGCAGCCGGCACAGGGGAAATCAGCCCCAGCATTTT
CASSRHRGNQPQHF
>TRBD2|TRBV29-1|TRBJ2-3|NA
TGCAGCGTTGACGGCGGGAGAGTCTCAGATACGCAGTATTTT
CSVDGGRVSDTQYF
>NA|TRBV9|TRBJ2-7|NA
TGTGCCAGCAGCGTAGGCCAGGGAAACTACGAGCAGTACTTC
CASSVGQGNYEQYF
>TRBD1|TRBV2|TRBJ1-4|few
TGTGCCAGCAGTGATGGGGGGACAGCTGGTGAAAAACTGTTTTTT
CASSDGGTAGEKLFF
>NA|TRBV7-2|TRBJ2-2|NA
TGTGCCAGCAGCTTAGGGCAGAACACCGGGGAGCTGTTTTTT
CASSLGQNTGELFF
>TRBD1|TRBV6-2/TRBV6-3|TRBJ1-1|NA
TGTGCCAGCAGTCGGACAGGGTCGGGGACTGAAGCTTTCTTT
CASSRTGSGTEAFF